Here is one TCR beta chain with its context. Authors' analysis steps: Estimates of nucleated cell counts were drawn from the amplification of reference gene primers. The repertoire was sequenced with immunoSEQ multiplex PCR; TCRdb's copy has only in-frame clones and lacks some. V and J calls and clone size come straight from that table; D and trimming were deduced from the DNA. The profile shows around 190,000 clones, around 84% of them singletons. This sample stems from a study of blood T cell repertoires in COVID-19. Germline V CDR1 and CDR2: SGHKS, YYEKEE (reference sequence). V lost 4 bases and J lost 0; bases outside the gene matches: 10. This CDR3 region has 17 residues.

This TCR came from a woman older than 75 with acute or convalescent COVID-19. The rearrangement links TRBV5-5 to TRBJ1-3, with 7 nucleotides matching TRBD1. The specimen sequenced was peripheral blood. CDR3 residues: CASSPRPGTASGNTIYF. DNA for the CDR3: TGTGCCAGCAGCCCCCGTCCCGGGACAGCCTCTGGAAACACCATATATTTT.